This TCR beta chain was profiled in a study of blood T cell repertoires in COVID-19 (dated by TCRdb to 2018 to 2021). As for the study more broadly: The collaborator samples originated in the United States, Italy and Spain and spanned the acute and convalescent phases of COVID-19. The prospective study material was composed of cDNA or gDNA derived from T cells, B-cell-depleted T cells, or PBMCs. The dataset comprised deeply sampled blood TCRbeta repertoires from subjects exposed to, actively infected with, or recovered from COVID-19. The repertoires were made available in a free public database intended to serve as a resource for research on the immune response to SARS-CoV-2. The samples were drawn from two sources: the first 160 participants of the ongoing ImmuneRACE study, and fewer than 1,500 subjects contributed by 6 global collaborators. Nearly every sample came with metadata listing a de-identified subject ID, COVID-19 status, age in years and sex. Where available, HLA class I and class II types were obtained from metadata supplied by the sample provider rather than from assay-based typing. General conclusions and limits of the study: How much clinical and demographic metadata was included differed by source and by participant, and the metadata was provided uncurated.

TCRbeta CDR3 regions were amplified from genomic DNA by means of the immunoSEQ Assay, a bias-controlled multiplex PCR. As for the authors' bioinformatics: The number of nucleated cells in each sample was estimated from the amplification of reference gene primers within the assay. Sequence reads were collapsed and filtered to measure the absolute abundance of every unique TCRbeta CDR3 rearrangement. For each sample, productive Simpson clonality was calculated as the square root of Simpson's diversity index across productive rearrangements. TCRdb provides this immuneACCESS table in a form limited to in-frame rearrangements. Some clones are lacking; in checked studies, under half of them reflect an unresolved V gene, and why the rest are absent is not known. Clone size and the V and J calls come from that table; the DNA yielded D and trimming. The sample table shows around 120,000 clones, and around four fifths are seen once. The ten top clones hold 5.9% of the sample.

Each collaborating institution followed its own protocols to collect whole blood in K2EDTA tubes. Collaborator samples were shipped for TCRbeta analysis as frozen whole blood, isolated PBMCs, or DNA extracted from either sample type. Regarding this clone: This clone's antigen is unknown. The sample holds no much larger clone one base away, and base qualities are not on file.

The V and J ends are trimmed by 6 bases and 2 bases, leaving 12 bases between them. The CDR3 has 13 amino acids, counting the end cysteine and phenylalanine. Kept here is only the CDR3 DNA, which spans 39 bases and is read in frame from base 1. The germline V gene gives CDR1 as SGHRS and CDR2 as YFSETQ. This TCR was recovered from a man older than 75 with active or convalescent COVID-19. Sequencing was performed on peripheral blood. The chain couples TRBV5-1 to TRBJ2-7; TRBD1 might be the D gene, on 6 matching bases. The nucleotide sequence reads as follows: TGCGCCAGCACCGGACAGAGAGCCTACGAGCAGTACTTC. It specifies CASTGQRAYEQYF. Reference TRBV5-1 and TRBJ2-7 proteins supply the regions before and after the CDR3; the full variable domain is: KAGVTQTPRYLIKTRGQQVTLSCSPISGHRSVSWYQQTPGQGLQFLFEYFSETQRNKGNFPGRFSGRQFSNSRSEMNVSTLELGDSALYLCASTGQRAYEQYFGPGTRLTVT.